A selection of T cell receptor beta chains follows, all from one sample in a study of CD8 T cells in Susac syndrome. MiXCR, run by TCRdb on the immunoSEQ multiplex PCR reads, gives a single entry per CDR3 protein. The sample has about 300,000 distinct CDR3 sequences, roughly 85% seen once. Sequencing was carried out using CD8+ T cells from PBMCs. The receptors stem from a human donor with multiple sclerosis. Both conserved end residues are part of each CDR3. The order of the fields is CDR3 protein, V gene, J gene.

CSVETMTTGELFF	TRBV29-1	TRBJ2-2
CASSDSYGYTF	TRBV19	TRBJ1-2
CASSQDPTGSYEQYF	TRBV4-3	TRBJ2-7
CASSQELGFNYGYTF	TRBV14	TRBJ1-2
CASTPGGENEQFF	TRBV6-5	TRBJ2-1
CASSEVGANVLTF	TRBV6-1	TRBJ2-6
CASSFTGGGLNYGYTF	TRBV14	TRBJ1-2
CASSSTGGIDTQYF	TRBV7-9	TRBJ2-3
CASSGVIDTSYEQYF	TRBV28	TRBJ2-7
CASSSPGMYQETQYF	TRBV6-2/TRBV6-3	TRBJ2-5
CASSLVGGPSYEQYF	TRBV7-9	TRBJ2-7
CASSQRSTDTQYF	TRBV6-5	TRBJ2-3
CASSHWAGPNYEQYF	TRBV5-5	TRBJ2-7
CASSAGTGVQPQHF	TRBV7-9	TRBJ1-5
CASSLEGTSNTEAFF	TRBV13	TRBJ1-1